The source of this T cell receptor beta chain is a study of memory CD4+ T cells and cytomegalovirus serostatus (dated by TCRdb to the late 2010s). About the investigation overall: The cohort comprised 33 healthy Belgian adults, 9 CMV seropositive and some 25 CMV seronegative. CD4+ memory TCRbeta repertoires of a Belgian cohort with known cytomegalovirus serostatus were sequenced in order to replicate a published TCR-based CMV serostatus classifier.

Worth noting for this clone: Its target antigen remains unknown. No much larger clonotype is one base removed from it; base qualities were not supplied.

Single viable CD3+CD4+CD8-CD45RO+ cells were sorted as memory CD4+ T cells on a FACSAria II. CMV serostatus was determined using a Roche Elecsys assay that detects serum IgG against CMV pp150, pp28, p38 and p52. Once the samples were thawed, total CD4+ T cells were enriched through positive selection using CD4 magnetic microbeads. The samples came from a separate study whose specific focus was interrogating the CD4+ T cell memory repertoire. Peripheral blood mononuclear cells were isolated and cryopreserved according to standard operating procedures, and serum was kept at -80 degrees C. The staining used CD3-PerCP (BW264/56), CD4-APC (RPA-T4), CD45RO-PE (UCHT1) and CD8-Pacific Orange (3B5) antibodies, and Sytox blue was used to exclude non-viable cells. The paper's findings and limits, for the study overall: CMV serostatus prediction reached a median bootstrapped AUC of about 0.94 with the original framework and just under 0.93 with a US-trained random forest. Of about 180 previously reported CMV-associated TCRbeta sequences, approximately 70 appeared in the CD4+ memory repertoires, each in one to five individuals. On the Belgian cohort, the classifier based on the original framework reached a median bootstrapped AUC of approximately 0.94, with a 95% CI of 0.76-1.00. Unlike the original study, which covered naive and memory CD4+ and CD8+ populations, the Belgian study sequenced only CD4+CD45RO+ memory cells. The results were interpreted as suggesting that the CMV-associated TCR signature is mostly present in the CD4+ memory repertoire.

The Quick-DNA Microprep Kit was used to extract genomic DNA from the sorted cells. Amplification of TCRbeta DNA was done with the immunoSEQ hsTCRbeta kit, following the protocol from the manufacturer. An Illumina MiSeq instrument was used to sequence the TCRbeta libraries. The original pipeline was this. Following removal of out-of-frame sequences, 2.2 million or so distinct TCRbeta sequences were retained, with an average of around 67,000 per individual. Two values were used to score each individual: the count of 150 to 200 previously reported CMV-associated TCRbeta sequences and the total count of productive distinct TCRbeta sequences. A beta-binomial model was reimplemented in Python, and scikit-learn random forests with default parameters were trained on data from the US cohort. Classifier performance on the Belgian cohort was reported as the median AUC with percentile confidence intervals calculated over 10,000 bootstrap iterations. Held by TCRdb, this immuneACCESS table contains in-frame sequences only and omits some clones. Under half of the omission traces to an unresolved V gene where checked; the cause of the rest is unknown. V and J calls plus clone size are reproduced from that table; the DNA served to infer D and trimming. The table for this sample lists some 50,000 clones; about 80% of them were counted only once. The ten largest clonotypes hold roughly 1.7% of the sample.

V loses 7 bases of germline sequence and J loses 0 bases, and the interval between the two ends is 15 bases. The CDR3 runs 16 residues from the cysteine to the phenylalanine. CDR3 DNA is the only sequence kept; it has 48 bases, read in frame from the first base. In the germline V gene (reference sequence), CDR1 corresponds to LNHDA and CDR2 to SQIVND. The V and J genes are TRBV19 and TRBJ2-2; perhaps TRBD1 is the D gene, with 6 bases matching. The material sequenced was memory CD4+ T cells from blood. This receptor was obtained from an adult in good health and CMV-seronegative. CDR3 region: CASKLQGLTNTGELFF. The DNA sequence reads TGTGCCAGTAAATTACAGGGCCTGACGAACACCGGGGAGCTGTTTTTT.